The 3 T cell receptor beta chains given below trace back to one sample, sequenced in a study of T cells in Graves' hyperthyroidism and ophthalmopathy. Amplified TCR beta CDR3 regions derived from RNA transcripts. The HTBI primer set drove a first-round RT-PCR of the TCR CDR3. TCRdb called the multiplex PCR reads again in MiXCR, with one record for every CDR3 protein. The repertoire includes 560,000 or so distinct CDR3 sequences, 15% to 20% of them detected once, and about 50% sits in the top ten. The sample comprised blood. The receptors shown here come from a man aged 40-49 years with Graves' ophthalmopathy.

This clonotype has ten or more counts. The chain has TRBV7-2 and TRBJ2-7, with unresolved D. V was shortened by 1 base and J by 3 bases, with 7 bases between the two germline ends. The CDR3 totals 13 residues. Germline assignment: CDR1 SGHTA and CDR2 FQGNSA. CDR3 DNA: TGTGCCAGCAGCTTAGTGGACCTCTACGAGCAGTACTTC. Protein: CASSLVDLYEQYF.

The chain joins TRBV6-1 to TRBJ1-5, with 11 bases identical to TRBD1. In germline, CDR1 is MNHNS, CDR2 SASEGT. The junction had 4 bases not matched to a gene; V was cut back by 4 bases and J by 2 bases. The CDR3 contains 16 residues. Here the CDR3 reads CASSGGQGVGNQPQHF. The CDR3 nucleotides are TGTGCCAGCAGTGGGGGACAGGGGGTTGGCAATCAGCCCCAGCATTTT.

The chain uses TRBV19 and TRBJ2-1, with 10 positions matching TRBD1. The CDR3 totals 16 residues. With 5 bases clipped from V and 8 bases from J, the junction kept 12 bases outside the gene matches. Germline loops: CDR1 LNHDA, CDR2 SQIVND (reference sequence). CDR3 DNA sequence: TGTGCCAGTAGTCTACGGGACAGGGGCCTGGTTGATGAGCAGTTCTTC. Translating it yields CASSLRDRGLVDEQFF.